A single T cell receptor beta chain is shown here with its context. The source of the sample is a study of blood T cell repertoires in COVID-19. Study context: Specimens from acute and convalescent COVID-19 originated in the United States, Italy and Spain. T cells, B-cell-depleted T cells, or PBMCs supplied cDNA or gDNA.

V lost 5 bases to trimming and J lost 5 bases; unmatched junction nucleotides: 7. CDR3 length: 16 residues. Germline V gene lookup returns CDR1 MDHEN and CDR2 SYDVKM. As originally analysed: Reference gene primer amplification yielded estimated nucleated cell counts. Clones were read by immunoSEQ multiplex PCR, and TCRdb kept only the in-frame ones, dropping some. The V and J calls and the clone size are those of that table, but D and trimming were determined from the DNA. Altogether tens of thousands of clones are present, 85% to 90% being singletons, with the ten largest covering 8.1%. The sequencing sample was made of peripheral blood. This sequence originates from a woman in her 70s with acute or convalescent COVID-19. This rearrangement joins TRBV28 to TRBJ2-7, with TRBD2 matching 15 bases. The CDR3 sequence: CASSPEGLAGGHEQYF. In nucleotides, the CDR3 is TGTGCCAGCAGTCCAGAGGGACTAGCGGGAGGCCACGAGCAGTACTTC.